The T cell receptor beta chain described here comes from a study of T-cell memory formation after mild COVID-19. Study observations and caveats: Contracting CD4+ clones lay largely in CM and EM, with CD8+ ones residing in EMRA.

This clonotype was seen just once. Antigen specificity is unknown. This CDR3 has 16 residues. The junction had 5 bases not matched to a gene; V was cut back by 3 bases and J by 6 bases. From germline, CDR1 is SGHTA and CDR2 FQGTGA. 5'RACE primed from the constant segment yielded TCR alpha and TCR beta cDNA libraries bearing sample barcodes and UMIs. From the 5' RACE reads, TCRdb called clonotypes with MiXCR, one entry per CDR3 protein. The sample has approximately 82,000 distinct CDR3 sequences; roughly 13% are singletons. The receptor comes from a man between 18 and 35 years old who had mild COVID-19 (a few samples of this study predate the infection). Cell type and time point are not known. The chain has TRBV7-3 and TRBJ2-2; 12 bases fit TRBD1. Sequences were obtained from PBMCs or a T cell subset sorted from them (not recorded which). CDR3 residues: CASSLAGQGAAGELFF. The CDR3 bases are TGTGCCAGCAGCTTGGCGGGACAGGGGGCTGCCGGGGAGCTGTTTTTT.